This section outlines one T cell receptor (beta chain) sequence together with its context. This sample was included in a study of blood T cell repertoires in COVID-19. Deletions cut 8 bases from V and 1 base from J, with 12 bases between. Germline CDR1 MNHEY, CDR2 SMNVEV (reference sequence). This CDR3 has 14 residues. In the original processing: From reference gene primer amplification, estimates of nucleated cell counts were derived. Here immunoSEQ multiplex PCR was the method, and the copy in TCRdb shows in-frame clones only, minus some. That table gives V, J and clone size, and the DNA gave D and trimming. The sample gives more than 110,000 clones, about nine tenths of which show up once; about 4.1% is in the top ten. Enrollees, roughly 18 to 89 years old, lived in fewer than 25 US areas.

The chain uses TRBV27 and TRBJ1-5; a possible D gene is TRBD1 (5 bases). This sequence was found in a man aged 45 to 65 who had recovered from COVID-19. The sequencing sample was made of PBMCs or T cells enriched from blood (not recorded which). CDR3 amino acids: CASGFGGSNQPQHF. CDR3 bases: TGTGCCAGCGGGTTCGGGGGGAGCAATCAGCCCCAGCATTTT.